This TCR beta chain was found in a study of Tregs in tolerant kidney transplant recipients. Study findings and constraints: Findings come from small patient numbers and require larger validation.

Unstimulated regulatory T cells (CD4+CD25+CD127-), CD4+CD25- non-regulatory cells, CD4 and CD8 cells were FACS-sorted from thawed PBMCs. Some clones are missing from TCRdb's copy, which holds only in-frame ones; the method was immunoSEQ multiplex PCR. The table shows 80,000 to 90,000 clones, with roughly 92% occurring only once. About this clone: Its antigen is as yet unknown.

Sequenced sample: CD8+ T cells from blood. This receptor was obtained from a human donor in good health.

This CDR3 reads CASSHDRSAKNIQYF. The CDR3 DNA sequence: TGTGCCAGCAGCCACGACAGGTCAGCCAAAAACATTCAGTACTTC. The V and J genes are TRBV6-5 and TRBJ2-4; D may be TRBD1 (6 bases). Trimming left V 6 bases short and J 0 bases short, with 12 bases between. Germline V gives CDR1 MNHEY, CDR2 SVGAGI. The CDR3 runs 15 residues.